This T cell receptor beta chain was sequenced for a study of CXCR3-negative and CXCR3-positive naive CD8 T cells. Naive CD8+ T cells showed a CD45RO-CCR7+CD27+CD95- phenotype. This CDR3 is built from 13 residues. Per the germline V gene, CDR1 is SSHAT and CDR2 is FNYEAQ (reference sequence). Each TRB cDNA library was prepared by 5' RACE (with UMI labels). TCRdb reanalyzed the 5' RACE reads and collapses them to one entry per CDR3 protein, without DNA. The repertoire table contains tens of thousands of distinct CDR3 sequences. As to this clonotype: What it recognizes is unknown.

General study points: Partial loss of CXCR3 expression followed cryopreservation; most assays used fresh PBMCs. TRB CDR3s of CXCR3-positive naive cells were more hydrophobic than those of CXCR3-negative naive cells. Memory CD8+ cells showed much lower diversity, while both naive subsets were comparably high. Memory cells showed distinct TRBV-TRBJ patterns, while the two naive subsets matched.

The source is a human donor in good health. Some clones in this sample may be carry-over from other donors' samples. The chain links TRBV7-7 to TRBJ2-5; TCRdb calls TRBD1, which cannot be checked without DNA. The sample comprised naive CXCR3+ CD8+ T cells from blood. Subset of the sample: CD45RO-CCR7+CD27+CD95- naive CD8+ T cells expressing CXCR3 (TNR3+). Here the CDR3 reads CASSPPGRETQYF. The full variable domain, in which reference TRBV7-7 and TRBJ2-5 provide the parts outside the CDR3, is GAGVSQSPRYKVTKRGQDVTLRCDPISSHATLYWYQQALGQGPEFLTYFNYEAQPDKSGLPSDRFSAERPEGSISTLTIQRTEQRDSAMYRCASSPPGRETQYFGPGTRLLVL.